Listed here are 32 T cell receptor beta chains from one sample, sequenced in a study of T cell changes during pregnancy in multiple sclerosis. Repertoires were generated with immunoSEQ multiplex PCR, while TCRdb's copy carries only in-frame clones and drops some. The sample has 60,000 to 90,000 clones; 92% are singletons. This specimen consisted of peripheral blood, obtained in the first trimester of pregnancy. The receptors here all came from a female donor in good health, enrolled as a control in a pregnancy study.

The chain uses TRBV28 and TRBJ1-2, with D maybe TRBD1 (5 bases). Trimming took 2 bases from V and 6 from J, leaving 10 bases between them. CDR1 MDHEN and CDR2 SYDVKM come from the germline V gene. CDR3 size: 13 residues. The CDR3 DNA follows: TGTGCCAGCAGTTTAGGTGGGGGGGATGGCTACACCTTC. Translated, it gives CASSLGGGDGYTF.

This clone was seen just once. The gene calls are TRBV7-9 and TRBJ2-5, with 8 bases fitting TRBD2. The V gene end was trimmed by 5 bases and the J gene end by 3 bases; junction bases not matched to a gene: 14. Looked up from germline, CDR1 is SEHNR and CDR2 is FQNEAQ (reference sequence). This CDR3 is built from 17 residues. The CDR3 protein is CASSTTSRGRTEETQYF. The CDR3 nucleotides read TGTGCCAGCAGCACCACGTCCCGCGGGAGGACGGAAGAGACCCAGTACTTC.

The V gene is TRBV2, the J gene TRBJ1-5; D not certain. There are 13 residues in the CDR3. Germline V gives CDR1 SNHLY, CDR2 FYNNEI. V lost 6 bases, J lost 5 bases, and 11 bases lay in between. Here the CDR3 reads CASRPSTDQPQHF. CDR3 nucleotides: TGTGCCAGCAGGCCCTCGACTGATCAGCCCCAGCATTTT.

CDR3 loop: CASSLGAFKETQYF. The CDR3 DNA is TGTGCCAGCAGCTTAGGAGCGTTTAAAGAGACCCAGTACTTC. The chain links TRBV11-2 to TRBJ2-5; D unresolved. This CDR3 is 14 amino acids long. Trimming shortened V by 1 base and J by 3 bases, and 9 bases separated the two germline ends. In germline, CDR1 is SGHAT, CDR2 FQNNGV.

The chain recombines TRBV27 with TRBJ2-7; 7 bases align to TRBD1. This CDR3 has 15 residues. Germline-derived CDR1 and CDR2 are MNHEY and SMNVEV (reference sequence). J lost 2 bases, V lost 4 bases, and 8 bases had no gene match. The CDR3 sequence: CASSYRGVNPYEQYF. The CDR3 DNA follows: TGTGCCAGCAGTTACAGGGGCGTAAACCCCTACGAGCAGTACTTC.

Only one count was recorded for this clone. The chain employs TRBV28 and TRBJ2-5; 8 bases are shared with TRBD2. Germline trimming cut 5 bases from V and 2 bases from J; bases unmatched to any gene: 4. Germline V gene data show CDR1 as MDHEN and CDR2 as SYDVKM. The CDR3 contains 14 residues. Here the CDR3 reads CASSTLADQETQYF. In DNA, the CDR3 is TGTGCCAGCAGTACACTAGCGGATCAAGAGACCCAGTACTTC.

This sequence joins TRBV30 and TRBJ1-2; 11 nucleotides line up with TRBD1. This CDR3 is built from 12 residues. Trimming removed 5 bases from V and 8 bases from J; junction bases left unmatched: 4. Germline values: CDR1 GTSNPN, CDR2 SVGIG (reference sequence). Here the CDR3 DNA reads TGTGCCTGGGGACAGGGGGCTTTCGGCTACACCTTC. Protein product: CAWGQGAFGYTF. Drawing the rest from reference TRBV30 and TRBJ1-2, the complete variable domain is SQTIHQWPATLVQPVGSPLSLECTVEGTSNPNLYWYRQAAGRGLQLLFYSVGIGQISSEVPQNLSASRPQDRQFILSSKKLLLSDSGFYLCAWGQGAFGYTFGSGTRLTVV.

This clone was found once. V gene TRBV7-7 combines with J gene TRBJ1-5, with D unclear. The CDR3 extends over 13 amino acids. Trimming stripped 1 base from V and 6 bases from J, with 7 bases between. CDR1 and CDR2 (germline): SSHAT, FNYEAQ (reference sequence). The CDR3 region has the DNA TGTGCCAGCAGCTTAGGGCCGGGTCAGCCCCAGCATTTT. Its protein product is CASSLGPGQPQHF.

The chain carries TRBV27 and TRBJ2-7; 14 bases fit TRBD2. Germline values: CDR1 MNHEY, CDR2 SMNVEV (reference sequence). The CDR3 sequence is 16 residues long. V lost 5 bases to trimming and J lost 0 bases; unmatched junction nucleotides: 3. The CDR3 DNA follows: TGTGCCAGCAGTCCCGGGACTAGCGGGAGCTCCTACGAGCAGTACTTC. Translated, it gives CASSPGTSGSSYEQYF.

The chain recombines TRBV27 with TRBJ2-7; 9 bases are shared with TRBD1. The CDR3 sequence is 15 residues long. The V and J ends lost 1 base and 5 bases, in that order; junction bases with no gene match: 6. Germline CDR1 reads MNHEY; CDR2 reads SMNVEV (reference sequence). The CDR3: CASSLLGTGMHEQYF. CDR3 nucleotide sequence: TGTGCCAGCAGTTTATTAGGGACAGGGATGCACGAGCAGTACTTC.

V usage is TRBV4-1 and J usage is TRBJ1-4; 9 nucleotides match TRBD1. Per germline, CDR1 MGHRA and CDR2 YSYEKL. V lost 2 bases to trimming and J lost 0 bases; unmatched junction nucleotides: 10. The CDR3 sequence is 19 residues long. CDR3 residues: CASSQSLRTGASTNEKLFF. The CDR3 coding sequence is TGCGCCAGCAGCCAATCCCTTAGGACAGGGGCGTCAACTAATGAAAAACTGTTTTTT.

This sequence joins TRBV6-8 and TRBJ2-5, with a tentative D call TRBD1 (7 bases). The CDR3 extends over 13 amino acids. Trimming shortened V by 7 bases and J by 3 bases, and 12 bases separated the two germline ends. The germline V gene has CDR1 MNHGY and CDR2 SAAAGT. The CDR3 bases are TGTGCCAGCAAGGGGGCTAGCGAAGAGACCCAGTACTTC. Protein sequence: CASKGASEETQYF.

The gene calls are TRBV28 and TRBJ1-2; D call uncertain. The CDR3 runs to 16 residues. CDR1 MDHEN and CDR2 SYDVKM come from the germline V gene. The ends were cut back, 1 base at V and 1 base at J, with 13 bases in the middle. The CDR3 DNA reads TGTGCCAGCAGTTTATTTCCAGAAAGTTATAACTATGGCTACACCTTC. Translated, it gives CASSLFPESYNYGYTF.

The chain uses TRBV28 and TRBJ1-1; the match to TRBD1 covers 7 bases. Trimming cost V 5 bases and J 5 bases; bases outside gene matches: 8. The germline gives CDR1 MDHEN, CDR2 SYDVKM. The CDR3 runs to 14 residues. The chain's CDR3 is CASSEQGRWTEAFF. The CDR3 nucleotides are TGTGCCAGCAGTGAACAGGGGCGTTGGACTGAAGCTTTCTTT. Full variable domain (remainder filled in from reference TRBV28 and TRBJ1-1): DVKVTQSSRYLVKRTGEKVFLECVQDMDHENMFWYRQDPGLGLRLIYFSYDVKMKEKGDIPEGYSVSREKKERFSLILESASTNQTSMYLCASSEQGRWTEAFFGQGTRLTVV.

The chain combines TRBV2 with TRBJ1-3; D perhaps matches TRBD1 (5 bases). Germline lookup yields CDR1 SNHLY and CDR2 FYNNEI. The CDR3 extends over 17 amino acids. V was pared by 4 bases and J by 1 base, with 17 bases between. The CDR3 sequence: CASSGAGWTVSGNTIYF. CDR3 DNA: TGTGCCAGCAGTGGGGCAGGGTGGACGGTGTCTGGAAACACCATATATTTT.

This rearrangement joins TRBV4-1 to TRBJ1-1, with D perhaps matching TRBD1 (5 bases). Germline values: CDR1 MGHRA, CDR2 YSYEKL. With 0 bases removed from V and 10 bases from J, the gap between germline ends came to 12 bases. The CDR3 runs to 13 residues. This CDR3 reads CASSQENRLGAFF. The CDR3 DNA follows: TGCGCCAGCAGCCAAGAGAACAGGCTTGGAGCTTTCTTT.

The chain uses TRBV7-8 and TRBJ2-1; 12 bases align to TRBD2. Per germline, CDR1 SGHVS and CDR2 FQNEAQ. CDR3 length equals 18 residues. V shed 5 bases and J 0 bases; nucleotides not matched to a gene: 8. The CDR3 bases are TGTGCCAGCAGCACCCGGACTAGCGGGACCACCTCCTACAATGAGCAGTTCTTC. Its translation is CASSTRTSGTTSYNEQFF.

V usage is TRBV19 and J usage is TRBJ2-1, with 11 positions matching TRBD2. Germline values: CDR1 LNHDA, CDR2 SQIVND (reference sequence). The CDR3 runs 15 residues. With V trimmed by 3 bases and J by 8 bases, 6 bases remained unmatched. CDR3 amino acids: CASSILAGGFDEQFF. In nucleotides, the CDR3 is TGTGCCAGTAGTATCCTAGCGGGAGGTTTCGATGAGCAGTTCTTC.

This clone was detected only once. The chain employs TRBV4-1 and TRBJ2-1; 9 bases align to TRBD1. This CDR3 has 13 residues. With 8 bases clipped from V and 6 bases from J, the junction kept 5 bases outside the gene matches. CDR1 and CDR2 (germline): MGHRA, YSYEKL. DNA of the CDR3: TGCGCCAGCTCGGACAGGGGTGTCAATGAGCAGTTCTTC. Translated, it gives CASSDRGVNEQFF.

V usage is TRBV4-1 and J usage is TRBJ1-1; D gene unclear. The V and J ends lost 1 base and 3 bases respectively, with 9 bases between them. This CDR3 has 14 amino acids. Germline V gene lookup returns CDR1 MGHRA and CDR2 YSYEKL. CDR3 sequence: CASSQVLQYTEAFF. DNA for the CDR3: TGCGCCAGCAGCCAAGTTCTCCAGTACACTGAAGCTTTCTTT.

V usage is TRBV7-8 and J usage is TRBJ1-5; TRBD1 might be the D (6 bases). The CDR3 spans 16 residues. Germline V lookup: CDR1 SGHVS, CDR2 FQNEAQ. The V gene lost 5 bases and the J gene lost 0 bases, with 14 bases spanning the gap. The CDR3 DNA follows: TGTGCCAGCAGCCCCCGAGCAGGGGATAGCAATCAGCCCCAGCATTTT. Its translation is CASSPRAGDSNQPQHF.

This chain links TRBV11-2 with TRBJ2-7; the D is unclear. This CDR3 region has 13 residues. Germline CDR1 SGHAT, CDR2 FQNNGV. Trimming stripped 1 base from V and 7 bases from J, with 11 bases between. CDR3 protein: CASSLGTPREQYF. The CDR3 DNA follows: TGTGCCAGCAGCTTAGGTACCCCGCGGGAGCAGTACTTC.

J is TRBJ2-1 and V is TRBV5-1; TRBD1 is a possible D gene (6 bases). The CDR3 has 15 amino acids. V gave up 0 bases and J gave up 4 bases, with 11 bases separating them. CDR1 is SGHRS, CDR2 YFSETQ, per germline. In DNA form, the CDR3 reads TGCGCCAGCAGCTTGGTATCAGGGGAGTACAATGAGCAGTTCTTC. Translating gives CASSLVSGEYNEQFF.

The gene calls are TRBV2 and TRBJ2-5; D gene ambiguous. CDR1 and CDR2 from the germline V gene are SNHLY and FYNNEI. This CDR3 has 15 residues. The V end lost 8 bases, the J end lost 2 bases, and 18 bases lay between the germline ends. CDR3 sequence (DNA): TGTGCCAGCGGATCCAACGAGGTCTCGCAAGAGACCCAGTACTTC. Amino acids: CASGSNEVSQETQYF.

This chain links TRBV5-1 with TRBJ2-3, with 8 nucleotides matching TRBD2. V was pared by 2 bases and J by 2 bases, with 4 bases of the junction left unmatched. The germline V gene has CDR1 SGHRS and CDR2 YFSETQ. There are 15 residues in the CDR3. The CDR3 bases are TGCGCCAGCAGCTTCCTAGCGGGCCTCACAGATACGCAGTATTTT. The encoded protein is CASSFLAGLTDTQYF. The complete variable domain, with remaining parts taken from reference TRBV5-1 and TRBJ2-3, reads KAGVTQTPRYLIKTRGQQVTLSCSPISGHRSVSWYQQTPGQGLQFLFEYFSETQRNKGNFPGRFSGRQFSNSRSEMNVSTLELGDSALYLCASSFLAGLTDTQYFGPGTRLTVL.

The rearrangement uses TRBV7-9 and TRBJ2-7; TRBD2 is a possible D gene (6 bases). CDR1 SEHNR and CDR2 FQNEAQ come from the germline V gene (reference sequence). The CDR3 loop spans 16 amino acids. V was shortened by 4 bases and J by 3 bases, with 19 bases between the two germline ends. The CDR3 sequence: CASSSNGDLRSYEQYF. The CDR3 bases are TGTGCCAGCAGCTCTAACGGGGACTTACGGAGCTACGAGCAGTACTTC.

This rearrangement joins TRBV7-9 to TRBJ1-1; D gene ambiguous. V gave up 6 bases and J gave up 10 bases, with 12 bases separating them. This CDR3 spans 11 amino acids. The germline CDR1 and CDR2 sequences are SEHNR and FQNEAQ (reference sequence). In DNA form, the CDR3 reads TGTGCCAGCAGTCGGGAGGGTGGAGCTTTCTTT. Translating gives CASSREGGAFF.

This clone showed up just once. This rearrangement joins TRBV27 to TRBJ2-1; the match to TRBD2 covers 10 bases. Germline V gene sequence: CDR1 MNHEY, CDR2 SMNVEV (reference sequence). The CDR3 has 14 residues. Trimming at V came to 3 bases and at J to 8 bases, leaving 4 bases not matched to a gene. The CDR3 is CASSLSSGSHEQFF. CDR3 nucleotide sequence: TGTGCCAGCAGTTTGTCTAGCGGGAGTCATGAGCAGTTCTTC.

CDR3 amino acids: CASSPGTLGETQYF. In nucleotides, the CDR3 is TGTGCCAGCAGTCCGGGGACATTGGGAGAGACCCAGTACTTC. This chain joins TRBV28 and TRBJ2-5; D is perhaps TRBD1 (6 bases). The CDR3 contains 14 residues. Germline V gives CDR1 MDHEN, CDR2 SYDVKM. The ends were cut back, 5 bases at V and 4 bases at J, with 14 bases in the middle.

The V call is TRBV29-1, the J call TRBJ2-1; 10 bases fit TRBD2. Germline V lookup: CDR1 SQVTM, CDR2 ANQGSEA. Losses at the gene ends were 5 bases for V and 13 bases for J; bases not matched to a gene: 14. The CDR3 is 14 residues long. The CDR3 DNA reads as TGCAGCGTTCAAGGGATAGCGGGAGGACCGGGACAGTTCTTC. Its protein product is CSVQGIAGGPGQFF.

V usage is TRBV6-6 and J usage is TRBJ2-7; 11 bases line up with TRBD1. This CDR3 spans 15 amino acids. Germline loops: CDR1 MNHNY, CDR2 SVGAGI (reference sequence). Germline trimming cut 5 bases from V and 0 bases from J; bases unmatched to any gene: 3. The CDR3 sequence: CASSRGTGGSYEQYF. The CDR3 DNA reads as TGTGCCAGCAGTCGGGGGACAGGGGGCTCCTACGAGCAGTACTTC.

The chain has TRBV30 and TRBJ2-2, with D possibly matching TRBD1 (5 bases). Trimming took 1 base from V and 3 from J, leaving 12 bases between them. This CDR3 contains 15 residues. Per the germline V gene, CDR1 is GTSNPN and CDR2 is SVGIG (reference sequence). CDR3 sequence: CAWSDRRVDTGELFF. The DNA of the CDR3 is TGTGCCTGGAGTGATCGCAGGGTGGACACCGGGGAGCTGTTTTTT.